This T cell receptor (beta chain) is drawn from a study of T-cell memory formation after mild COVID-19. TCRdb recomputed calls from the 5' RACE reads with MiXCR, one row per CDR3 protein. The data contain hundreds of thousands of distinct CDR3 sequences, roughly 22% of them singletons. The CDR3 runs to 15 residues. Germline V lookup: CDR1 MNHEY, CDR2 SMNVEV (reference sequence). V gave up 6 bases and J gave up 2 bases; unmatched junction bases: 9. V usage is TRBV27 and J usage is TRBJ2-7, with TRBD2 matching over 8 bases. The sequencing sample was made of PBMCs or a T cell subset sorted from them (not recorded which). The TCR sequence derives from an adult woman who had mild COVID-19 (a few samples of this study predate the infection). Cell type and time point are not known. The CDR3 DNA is TGTGCCAGCAGAGCCGGGGGGGAGTCAGCCTACGAGCAGTACTTC. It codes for CASRAGGESAYEQYF.